A selection of T cell receptor beta chains follows, all from one sample in a study of T-cell reconstitution after alpha-beta-depleted transplantation in children. TCRdb re-called the PCR reads with MiXCR, one entry per CDR3 protein. The table has approximately 800,000 distinct CDR3 sequences, about 15% seen once. The material sequenced was PBMCs, mostly from graft donor cells, taken 360 days after TCRalphabeta/CD19-depleted stem cell transplant. Receptor source: a male patient younger than 18 who had a stem cell transplant for acute lymphoblastic leukemia, so the T cells may come from the graft donor. CDR3s include the opening cysteine and the closing phenylalanine or tryptophan. The order of the fields is CDR3 length, J gene, V gene, clone size, D gene, CDR3 protein, CDR3 DNA. A D gene is named only where the DNA matches it firmly. Not every row has a clone size; where given, it reads once, few, many or a size class.

length: 15
J: TRBJ1-2
V: TRBV29-1
size: NA
D: NA
CDR3: CSVGPGQGTNYGYTF
DNA: TGCAGCGTTGGTCCAGGACAAGGGACAAACTATGGCTACACCTTC

length: 13
J: TRBJ1-5
V: TRBV10-2
size: NA
D: NA
CDR3: CASDGTGNQPQHF
DNA: TGCGCCAGCGACGGAACGGGCAATCAGCCCCAGCATTTT

length: 13
J: TRBJ1-1
V: TRBV12-3/TRBV12-4
size: few
D: NA
CDR3: CASSLTRDNRSFF
DNA: TGTGCCAGCAGTTTGACAAGGGACAATCGCTCTTTCTTT

length: 14
J: TRBJ1-1
V: TRBV27
size: NA
D: NA
CDR3: CASSSNREDTEAFF
DNA: TGTGCCAGCAGTTCTAACAGGGAGGACACTGAAGCTTTCTTT

length: 12
J: TRBJ2-7
V: TRBV30
size: NA
D: TRBD1
CDR3: CAGDRDAYEQYF
DNA: TGTGCCGGCGACAGGGACGCCTACGAGCAGTACTTC

length: 13
J: TRBJ1-2
V: TRBV29-1
size: once
D: TRBD1
CDR3: CSVGDRVNYGYTF
DNA: TGCAGCGTTGGGGACAGGGTAAACTATGGCTACACCTTC

length: 15
J: TRBJ2-1
V: TRBV11-3
size: few
D: NA
CDR3: CASSPRGTPYNEQFF
DNA: TGTGCCAGCAGCCCTAGAGGGACCCCCTACAATGAGCAGTTCTTC

length: 16
J: TRBJ2-1
V: TRBV20-1
size: NA
D: TRBD1
CDR3: CSATGTGGFVGNEQFF
DNA: TGCAGTGCAACCGGGACAGGGGGCTTTGTGGGCAATGAGCAGTTCTTC

length: 17
J: TRBJ1-5
V: TRBV15
size: NA
D: NA
CDR3: CATSRLGGIESNQPQHF
DNA: TGTGCCACCAGCAGGCTAGGGGGTATAGAGAGCAATCAGCCCCAGCATTTT

length: 13
J: TRBJ2-3
V: TRBV27
size: many
D: NA
CDR3: CASSSTVADTQYF
DNA: TGTGCCAGCAGTTCTACGGTGGCAGATACGCAGTATTTT

length: 14
J: TRBJ2-5
V: TRBV7-8
size: NA
D: NA
CDR3: CASSLNPFTETQYF
DNA: TGTGCCAGCAGCCTAAACCCCTTTACAGAGACCCAGTACTTC

length: 13
J: TRBJ2-7
V: TRBV20-1
size: NA
D: NA
CDR3: CSARDYPTYEQYF
DNA: TGCAGTGCTAGGGACTACCCGACCTACGAGCAGTACTTC

length: 17
J: TRBJ2-1
V: TRBV7-9
size: few
D: TRBD1
CDR3: CASRPRIQTDRADEQFF
DNA: TGTGCCAGCAGACCAAGAATTCAAACGGACAGGGCCGATGAGCAGTTCTTC

length: 14
J: TRBJ2-7
V: TRBV27
size: many
D: NA
CDR3: CASSPGTNPYEQYF
DNA: TGTGCCAGCAGTCCGGGGACCAATCCCTACGAGCAGTACTTC

length: 13
J: TRBJ2-1
V: TRBV5-1
size: NA
D: NA
CDR3: CASSLEIAHEQFF
DNA: TGCGCCAGCAGCTTGGAGATAGCTCATGAGCAGTTCTTC

length: 14
J: TRBJ2-7
V: TRBV15
size: NA
D: NA
CDR3: CATSSRDGGYEQYF
DNA: TGTGCCACCAGCAGCCGAGACGGGGGCTACGAGCAGTACTTC